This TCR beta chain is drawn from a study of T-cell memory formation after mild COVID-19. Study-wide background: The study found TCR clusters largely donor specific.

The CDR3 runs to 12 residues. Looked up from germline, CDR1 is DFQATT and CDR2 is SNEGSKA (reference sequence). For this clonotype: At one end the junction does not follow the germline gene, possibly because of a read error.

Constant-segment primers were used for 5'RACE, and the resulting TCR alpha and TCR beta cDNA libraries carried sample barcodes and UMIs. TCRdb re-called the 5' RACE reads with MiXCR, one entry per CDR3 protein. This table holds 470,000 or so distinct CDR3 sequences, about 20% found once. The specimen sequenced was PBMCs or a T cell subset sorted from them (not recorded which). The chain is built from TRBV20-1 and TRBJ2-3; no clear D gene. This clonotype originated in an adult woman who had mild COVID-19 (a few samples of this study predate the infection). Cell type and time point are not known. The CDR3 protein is CSASFRAAWREF. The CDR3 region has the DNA TGCAGTGCTAGTTTTAGGGCCGCCTGGCGAGAGTTT.